In its sample, the clone carrying this T cell receptor beta chain was seen many times. Germline V gives CDR1 GTSNPN, CDR2 SVGIG (reference sequence). V lost 0 bases to trimming and J lost 7 bases, with 6 bases between them. The CDR3 has 11 amino acids. These data are taken from a study of T cells in Graves' hyperthyroidism and ophthalmopathy. RNA transcripts were the template for amplifying TCR beta CDR3 regions. The HTBI primer set was used in a first-round RT-PCR of the TCR CDR3. TCRdb re-called the multiplex PCR reads through MiXCR, storing one row per CDR3 protein. The sample contains a few hundred thousand distinct CDR3 sequences, roughly 15% of which appear only once.

The chain is built from TRBV30 and TRBJ2-5; D ambiguous. This sequence was found in a woman between 18 and 30 years old with Graves' hyperthyroidism. The sample was blood. The CDR3: CAWSVLGTQYF. Here the CDR3 DNA reads TGTGCCTGGAGTGTGTTGGGGACCCAGTACTTC.